This T cell receptor (beta chain) derives from a study of T-cell reconstitution after alpha-beta-depleted transplantation in children. General study findings and limits: About two months after transplant, alpha-beta T cells reportedly came from several hundred expanded graft clones.

Unique molecular identifiers were used to barcode this TCRbeta library. MiXCR, run by TCRdb on the PCR reads, gives a single entry per CDR3 protein. In the table there are over 400,000 distinct CDR3 sequences, 43% of which are singletons. Germline CDR1 and CDR2: DFQATT and SNEGSKA (reference sequence). The CDR3 spans 13 residues. V lost 1 base and J 7 bases, leaving 11 bases between the germline ends. This clonotype appeared a few times. Its antigen is unidentified. The chain links TRBV20-1 to TRBJ2-1; D remains ambiguous. The receptor's source is a girl aged 2-10 years with aplastic anemia, due to receive a stem cell transplant. Material: PBMCs, obtained before TCRalphabeta/CD19-depleted stem cell transplant. The CDR3 protein is CSARGLVGNEQFF. CDR3 coding DNA: TGCAGTGCTAGAGGCCTAGTGGGGAATGAGCAGTTCTTC.